One and the same sample provided the 7 T cell receptor beta chains below, sequenced in a study of blood T cell repertoires in COVID-19. The table came from immunoSEQ multiplex PCR; TCRdb's copy has only in-frame clones and leaves some out. The sample holds a few hundred thousand clones, about 82% seen once. Sequenced input: peripheral blood. Every receptor here comes from a woman older than 75 with acute or convalescent COVID-19.

The J gene is TRBJ2-3, the V gene TRBV7-2; D remains unclear. V shed 0 bases and J shed 2 bases, with 6 bases lying between them. From germline, CDR1 is SGHTA and CDR2 FQGNSA. The CDR3 is 14 residues long. The CDR3 region is CASSLAAFTDTQYF. The CDR3 nucleotides read TGTGCCAGCAGCTTAGCAGCGTTCACAGATACGCAGTATTTT.

The V call is TRBV12-5, the J call TRBJ1-5; no firm D call. This CDR3 contains 15 residues. Germline V CDR1 and CDR2: LGHNT, FRNRAP. V was pared by 7 bases and J by 4 bases, with 17 bases between. The CDR3 DNA sequence: TGTGCTAGTGCCCCCTCGGGAGGTCGGAATCAGCCCCAGCATTTT. It yields the protein CASAPSGGRNQPQHF.

This chain uses TRBV6-4 with TRBJ2-3; 7 nucleotides line up with TRBD2. The CDR3 runs 14 residues. Germline V gene data show CDR1 as MRHNA and CDR2 as SNTAGT. The ends lost 4 bases at V and 2 bases at J; junction bases unmatched: 3. In DNA form, the CDR3 reads TGTGCCAGCAGTGCAACTAGCGCCACAGATACGCAGTATTTT. Its protein is CASSATSATDTQYF.

V usage is TRBV19 and J usage is TRBJ1-2; 7 bases map to TRBD1. The V segment lost 7 bases and the J segment 1 base; nucleotides outside the gene matches: 9. This CDR3 has 15 amino acids. The germline CDR1 and CDR2 sequences are LNHDA and SQIVND (reference sequence). The CDR3 here is CASNTGERLNYGYTF. The DNA of the CDR3 is TGTGCCAGTAATACAGGGGAAAGGCTTAACTATGGCTACACCTTC.

The J gene is TRBJ1-1, the V gene TRBV3-1 (or the pseudogene TRBV3-2), with D tentatively TRBD1 (5 bases). The V end lost 0 bases, the J end lost 8 bases, and 16 bases lay between the germline ends. Germline assignment: CDR1 LGHDT and CDR2 YNNKEL (reference sequence). The length of the CDR3 is 15 residues. The CDR3: CASSQDGGGVAEAFF. CDR3 nucleotides: TGTGCCAGCAGCCAAGATGGGGGGGGAGTCGCCGAAGCTTTCTTT.

The chain recombines TRBV23-1 with TRBJ2-2; 9 bases are a match to TRBD1. Being an ORF, TRBV23-1 has a function that is uncertain. CDR3 length: 17 residues. J was trimmed by 5 bases and V by 2 bases; bases with no gene match: 9. The CDR3 here is CASSQMIGDRATGELFF. As DNA, the CDR3 is TGCGCCAGCAGTCAAATGATAGGGGACAGGGCAACCGGGGAGCTGTTTTTT.

This chain uses TRBV3-1 (or the pseudogene TRBV3-2) with TRBJ2-2, with 11 positions matching TRBD2. J lost 3 bases, V lost 0 bases, and 6 bases had no gene match. Per germline, CDR1 LGHDT and CDR2 YNNKEL (reference sequence). The CDR3 length is 18 residues. CDR3 sequence: CASSQEATSGGHTGELFF. The CDR3 DNA follows: TGTGCCAGCAGCCAAGAGGCCACTAGCGGGGGTCACACCGGGGAGCTGTTTTTT.